This is a list of T cell receptor beta chains from one sample in a study of cytomegalovirus exposure and HLA in healthy donors. Sequencing used immunoSEQ multiplex PCR; TCRdb keeps in-frame clones, though not all of them. Here the sample table reports 130,000 or so clones. Sequenced material: PBMCs. Source of these receptors: an older woman in good health and CMV-seronegative. The CDR3 runs from the conserved cysteine through the conserved F or W. The D gene is left open where the match is weak.

d_call	j_call	v_call	cdr3_nt	cdr3_aa
NA	TRBJ2-5	TRBV4-2	TGTGCCAGCAGCCAAGGTTCGGTCAGGGGAGGGGCAGAGACCCAGTACTTC	CASSQGSVRGGAETQYF
NA	TRBJ2-3	TRBV27	TGTGCCAGCAGTTTACTGTTGACTGGCGGTACGCAGTATTTT	CASSLLLTGGTQYF
NA	TRBJ1-1	TRBV7-7	TGTGCTAGCAGCCCCGCGTTGAACACTGAAGCTTTCTTT	CASSPALNTEAFF
NA	TRBJ2-3	TRBV6-5	TGTGCCAGCAGACGGATAGGGGTGGGTACGCAGTATTTT	CASRRIGVGTQYF
NA	TRBJ2-3	TRBV2	TGTGCCAGCAGTGATAAACCAGCGAGCACAGATACGCAGTATTTT	CASSDKPASTDTQYF
NA	TRBJ2-7	TRBV5-1	TGCGCCAGCAGCTTGACAGGGTTTAGCTCCTACGAGCAGTACTTC	CASSLTGFSSYEQYF
NA	TRBJ2-2	TRBV7-2	TGTGCCAGCAGCTTAGTGGGTGGACTCCTGAACACCGGGGAGCTGTTTTTT	CASSLVGGLLNTGELFF
NA	TRBJ1-1	TRBV4-1	TGCGCCAGCAGCCAAAGAAGAGGGAACACTGAAGCTTTCTTT	CASSQRRGNTEAFF
NA	TRBJ1-1	TRBV28	TGTGCCAGCAGTCCCCCCTTAGAACAGAAAGCTTTCTTT	CASSPPLEQKAFF
NA	TRBJ2-5	TRBV7-8	TGTGCCAGCAGCTTAGGACACAAAGGCTCTCAGACCCAGTACTTC	CASSLGHKGSQTQYF
TRBD1	TRBJ2-7	TRBV6-1	TGTGCCAGCAGTGAATTATTGACAGGGATGAAGAACGAGCAGTACTTC	CASSELLTGMKNEQYF
TRBD1	TRBJ2-7	TRBV5-4	TGTGCCAGCAGCTTTTGGGGGACAGGGGCGCGTTCCTACGAGCAGTACTTC	CASSFWGTGARSYEQYF
TRBD2	TRBJ2-1	TRBV7-3	TGTGCCAGCAGCCGAGTACCGGGACTAGCTTACAATGAGCAGTTCTTC	CASSRVPGLAYNEQFF
NA	TRBJ1-1	TRBV7-9	TGTGCCAGCAGCTTACAGACGGGCACTGAAGCTTTCTTT	CASSLQTGTEAFF
TRBD1	TRBJ2-2	TRBV5-1	TGCGCCAGCAGCTCGACAGGGTACACCGGGGAGCTGTTTTTT	CASSSTGYTGELFF
TRBD1	TRBJ1-2	TRBV19	TGTGCCAGTAATACGGACAGGATCTATGGCTACACCTTC	CASNTDRIYGYTF
TRBD1	TRBJ2-2	TRBV30	TGTGCCTGGCAGGGACAGCTCACCGGGGAGCTGTTTTTT	CAWQGQLTGELFF
TRBD1	TRBJ1-1	TRBV28	TGTGCCAGCAGTTTCAGGGACAGGGCTGAAGCTTTCTTT	CASSFRDRAEAFF
NA	TRBJ1-5	TRBV6-1	TGTGCCAGCAGTGTTCGGGACCACGGGGGGGATTATAGCAATCAGCCCCAGCATTTT	CASSVRDHGGDYSNQPQHF
NA	TRBJ2-2	TRBV6-1	TGTGCCACCTACCCGCTAGCTGCGAACACCGGGGAGCTGTTTTTT	CATYPLAANTGELFF
NA	TRBJ2-7	TRBV28	TGTGCCAGCAGTTTTTCAATTTCGGCCTACGAGCAGTACTTC	CASSFSISAYEQYF
TRBD1	TRBJ2-7	TRBV19	TGTGCCAGTAGTCCTGATAACAGGGGTTTTTACGAGCAGTACTTC	CASSPDNRGFYEQYF
TRBD2	TRBJ2-7	TRBV7-2	TGTGCCAGCAGCTTAAGCGGGGGGCTCTCCTACGAGCAGTACTTC	CASSLSGGLSYEQYF
TRBD2	TRBJ2-3	TRBV4-2	TGTGCCAGCAGCCAAGGTAGCGGGGGGTTCGCAGATACGCAGTATTTT	CASSQGSGGFADTQYF
NA	TRBJ2-2	TRBV6-5	TGTGCCAGCACTCCATCGGACACCGGGGAGCTGTTTTTT	CASTPSDTGELFF
NA	TRBJ1-4	TRBV9	TGTGCCAGCAGCGTAGGCAGGGTGACTAATGAAAAACTGTTTTTT	CASSVGRVTNEKLFF
NA	TRBJ2-2	TRBV12-5	TGTGCTAGTGGTTTGGACCCTACATACAGGTCCGGGGAGCTGTTTTTT	CASGLDPTYRSGELFF
NA	TRBJ2-3	TRBV7-3	TGTGCCAGCAGGCTCCCGGGAGAAGGGGCGGCAGATACGCAGTATTTT	CASRLPGEGAADTQYF
NA	TRBJ2-4	TRBV5-1	TGCGCCAGCAGCTCGGGCGGGTCTATAGCCAAAAACATTCAGTACTTC	CASSSGGSIAKNIQYF
NA	TRBJ2-7	TRBV28	TGTGCCAGCAAAGTAGCGGCACCCTACGAGCAGTACTTC	CASKVAAPYEQYF
TRBD2	TRBJ2-7	TRBV5-5	TGTGCCAGCAGCATGGGACTAGCGACTACCTACGAGCAGTACTTC	CASSMGLATTYEQYF
NA	TRBJ1-1	TRBV28	TGTGCCAGCAGTTCACCGGGACTAGAGAACACTGAAGCTTTCTTT	CASSSPGLENTEAFF
NA	TRBJ1-5	TRBV19	TGTGCCAGTAGTCCGACGGGGGGGACTAGCAATCAGCCCCAGCATTTT	CASSPTGGTSNQPQHF
TRBD1	TRBJ2-1	TRBV4-2	TGTGCCAGCAGCCAAGAACTAAGGGACAGGGGAAACAATGAGCAGTTCTTC	CASSQELRDRGNNEQFF
NA	TRBJ2-7	TRBV27	TGTGCCAGCAGCCGCGGGACTTACGAGCAGTACTTC	CASSRGTYEQYF
NA	TRBJ2-7	TRBV6-1	TGTGCCAGCAGTGAGACAACAGTTTCCGAGCAGTACTTC	CASSETTVSEQYF
TRBD2	TRBJ2-7	TRBV7-3	TGTGCCAGCAGCAAGGGACTAGCGGGAGGATACGAGCAGTACTTC	CASSKGLAGGYEQYF
NA	TRBJ1-5	TRBV5-1	TGCGCCAGCAGCTTGGGGCAGGGCGGCCAGCCCCAGCATTTT	CASSLGQGGQPQHF
TRBD2	TRBJ2-1	TRBV7-9	TGTGCCAGCAGCCCCAAATTCGGCGGGAGGTGGAAGAATGAGCAGTTCTTC	CASSPKFGGRWKNEQFF
NA	TRBJ2-2	TRBV7-3	TGTGCCAGCAGCTCAGGGTCACGCGGGGAGCTGTTTTTT	CASSSGSRGELFF